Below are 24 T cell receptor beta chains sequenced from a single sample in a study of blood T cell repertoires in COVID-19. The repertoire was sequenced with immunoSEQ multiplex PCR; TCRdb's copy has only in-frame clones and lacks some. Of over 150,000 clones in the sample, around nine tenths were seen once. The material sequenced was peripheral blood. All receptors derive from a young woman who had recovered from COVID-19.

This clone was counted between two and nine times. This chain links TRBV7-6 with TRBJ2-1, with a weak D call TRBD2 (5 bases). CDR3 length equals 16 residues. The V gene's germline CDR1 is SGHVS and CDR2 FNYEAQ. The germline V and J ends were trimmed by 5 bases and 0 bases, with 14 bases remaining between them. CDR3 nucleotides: TGTGCCAGCAGCCTAACGGACTCAAGCTCCTACAATGAGCAGTTCTTC. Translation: CASSLTDSSSYNEQFF.

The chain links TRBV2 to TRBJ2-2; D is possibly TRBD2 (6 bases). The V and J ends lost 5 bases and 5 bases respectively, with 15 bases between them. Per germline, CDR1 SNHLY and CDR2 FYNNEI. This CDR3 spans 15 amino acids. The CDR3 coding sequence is TGTGCCAGCAGTACCCCGGGAGTTCGGACCGGGGAGCTGTTTTTT. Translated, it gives CASSTPGVRTGELFF.

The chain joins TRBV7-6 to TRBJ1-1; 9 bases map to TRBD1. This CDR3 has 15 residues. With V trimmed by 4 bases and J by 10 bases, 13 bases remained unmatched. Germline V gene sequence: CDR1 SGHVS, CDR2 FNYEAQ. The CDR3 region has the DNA TGTGCCAGCAGCTCTGTCCACACAGGGGGCAATGGAGCTTTCTTT. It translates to CASSSVHTGGNGAFF.

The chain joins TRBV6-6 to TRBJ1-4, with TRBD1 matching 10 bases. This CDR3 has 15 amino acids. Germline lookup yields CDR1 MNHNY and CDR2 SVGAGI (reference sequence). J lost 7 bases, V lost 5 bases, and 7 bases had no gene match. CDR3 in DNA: TGTGCCAGCAGTGACGCGACAGGGGGCGCTGAAAAACTGTTTTTT. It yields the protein CASSDATGGAEKLFF.

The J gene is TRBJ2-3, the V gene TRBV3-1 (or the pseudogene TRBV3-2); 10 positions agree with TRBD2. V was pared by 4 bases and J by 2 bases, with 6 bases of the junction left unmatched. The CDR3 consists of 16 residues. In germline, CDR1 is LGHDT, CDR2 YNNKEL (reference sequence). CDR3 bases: TGTGCCAGCAGCCCTTTACTAGCGGGGTTCACAGATACGCAGTATTTT. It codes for CASSPLLAGFTDTQYF.

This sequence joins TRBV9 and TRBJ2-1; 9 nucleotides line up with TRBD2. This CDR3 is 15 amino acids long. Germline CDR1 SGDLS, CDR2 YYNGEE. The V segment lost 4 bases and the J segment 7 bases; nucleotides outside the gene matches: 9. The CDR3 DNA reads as TGTGCCAGCAGCCCCGGGACTAGCACGTGGAATGAGCAGTTCTTC. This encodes CASSPGTSTWNEQFF.

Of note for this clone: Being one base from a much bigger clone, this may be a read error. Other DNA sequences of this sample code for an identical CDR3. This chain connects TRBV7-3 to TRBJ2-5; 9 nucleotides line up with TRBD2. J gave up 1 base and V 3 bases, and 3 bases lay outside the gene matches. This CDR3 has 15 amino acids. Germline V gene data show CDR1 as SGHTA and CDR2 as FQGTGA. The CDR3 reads CASSLGGGGQETQYF. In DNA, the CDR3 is TGTGCCAGCAGCTTGGGCGGGGGGGGCCAAGAGACCCAGTACTTC. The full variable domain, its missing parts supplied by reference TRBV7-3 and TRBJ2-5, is GAGVSQTPSNKVTEKGKYVELRCDPISGHTALYWYRQSLGQGPEFLIYFQGTGAADDSGLPNDRFFAVRPEGSVSTLKIQRTERGDSAVYLCASSLGGGGQETQYFGPGTRLLVL.

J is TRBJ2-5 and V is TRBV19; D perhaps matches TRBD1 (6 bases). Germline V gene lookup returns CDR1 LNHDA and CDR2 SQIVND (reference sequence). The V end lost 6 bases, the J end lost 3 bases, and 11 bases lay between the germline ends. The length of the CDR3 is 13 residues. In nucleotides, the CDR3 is TGTGCCAGTAGATTAGGGGGAGAAGAGACCCAGTACTTC. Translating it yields CASRLGGEETQYF.

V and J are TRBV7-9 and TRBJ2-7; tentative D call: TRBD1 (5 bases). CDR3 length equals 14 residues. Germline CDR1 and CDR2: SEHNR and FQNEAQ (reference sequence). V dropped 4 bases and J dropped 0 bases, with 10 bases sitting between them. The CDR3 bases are TGTGCCAGCAGCTCGGACATCTACTCCTACGAGCAGTACTTC. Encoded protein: CASSSDIYSYEQYF.

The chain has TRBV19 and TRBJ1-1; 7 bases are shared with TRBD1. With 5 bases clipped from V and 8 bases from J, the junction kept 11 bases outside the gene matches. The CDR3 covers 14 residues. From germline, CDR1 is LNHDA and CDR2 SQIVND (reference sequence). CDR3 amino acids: CASSLTGTVAEAFF. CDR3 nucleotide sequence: TGTGCCAGTAGTCTGACCGGGACAGTAGCCGAAGCTTTCTTT.

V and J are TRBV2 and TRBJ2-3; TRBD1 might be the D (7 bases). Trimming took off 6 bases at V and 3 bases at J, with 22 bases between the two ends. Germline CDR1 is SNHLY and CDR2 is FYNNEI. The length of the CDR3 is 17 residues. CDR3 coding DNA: TGTGCCAGCAGCGAAAATCCAGGGGGAGGCTTTACAGATACGCAGTATTTT. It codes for CASSENPGGGFTDTQYF. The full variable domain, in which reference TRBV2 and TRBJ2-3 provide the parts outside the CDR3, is EPEVTQTPSHQVTQMGQEVILRCVPISNHLYFYWYRQILGQKVEFLVSFYNNEISEKSEIFDDQFSVERPDGSNFTLKIRSTKLEDSAMYFCASSENPGGGFTDTQYFGPGTRLTVL.

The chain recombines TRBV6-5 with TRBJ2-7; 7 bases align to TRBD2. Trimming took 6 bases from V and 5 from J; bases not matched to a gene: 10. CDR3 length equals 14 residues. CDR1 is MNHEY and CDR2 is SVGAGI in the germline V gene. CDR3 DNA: TGTGCCAGCAGGTCTAGCGGAGCCCACAACGAGCAGTACGTC. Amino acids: CASRSSGAHNEQYV.

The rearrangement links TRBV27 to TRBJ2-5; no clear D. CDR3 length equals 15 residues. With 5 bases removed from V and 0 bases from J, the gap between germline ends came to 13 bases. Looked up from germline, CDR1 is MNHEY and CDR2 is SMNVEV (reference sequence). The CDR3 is CASSPRLGDQETQYF. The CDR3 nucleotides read TGTGCCAGCAGTCCCAGACTCGGAGACCAAGAGACCCAGTACTTC.

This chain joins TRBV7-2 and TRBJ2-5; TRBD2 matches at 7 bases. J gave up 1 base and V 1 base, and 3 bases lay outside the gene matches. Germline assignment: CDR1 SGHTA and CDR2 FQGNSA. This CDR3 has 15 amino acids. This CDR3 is CASSLGGGFQETQYF. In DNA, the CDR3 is TGTGCCAGCAGCTTAGGGGGGGGTTTCCAAGAGACCCAGTACTTC.

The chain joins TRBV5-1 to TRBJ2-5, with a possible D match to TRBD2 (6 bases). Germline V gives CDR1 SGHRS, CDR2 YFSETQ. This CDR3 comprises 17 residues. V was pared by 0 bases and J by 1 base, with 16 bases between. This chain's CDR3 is CASSLGVGGASQETQYF. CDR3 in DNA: TGCGCCAGCAGCTTGGGGGTCGGCGGGGCGAGCCAAGAGACCCAGTACTTC.

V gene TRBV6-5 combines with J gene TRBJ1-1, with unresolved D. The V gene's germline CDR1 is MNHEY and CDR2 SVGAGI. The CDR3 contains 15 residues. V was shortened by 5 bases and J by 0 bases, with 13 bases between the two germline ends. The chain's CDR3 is CASSLRDRMNTEAFF. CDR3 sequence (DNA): TGTGCCAGCAGTCTACGGGATCGTATGAACACTGAAGCTTTCTTT.

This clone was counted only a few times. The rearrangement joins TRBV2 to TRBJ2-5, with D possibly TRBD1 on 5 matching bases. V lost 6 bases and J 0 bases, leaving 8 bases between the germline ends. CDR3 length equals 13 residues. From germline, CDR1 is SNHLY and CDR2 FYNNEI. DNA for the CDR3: TGTGCCAGCAGACACAGGTACCAAGAGACCCAGTACTTC. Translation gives CASRHRYQETQYF.

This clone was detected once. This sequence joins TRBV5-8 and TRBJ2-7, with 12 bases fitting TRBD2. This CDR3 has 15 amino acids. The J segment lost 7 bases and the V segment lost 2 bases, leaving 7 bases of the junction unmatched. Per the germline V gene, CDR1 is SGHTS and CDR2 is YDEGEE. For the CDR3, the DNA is TGTGCCAGCAGCTTCAGGACTAGCGGGACGGGGGAGCAGTACGTC. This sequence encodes CASSFRTSGTGEQYV.

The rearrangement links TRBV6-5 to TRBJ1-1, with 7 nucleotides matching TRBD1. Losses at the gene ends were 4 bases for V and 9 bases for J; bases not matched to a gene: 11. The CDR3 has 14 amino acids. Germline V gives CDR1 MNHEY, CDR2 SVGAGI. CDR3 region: CASSSVGQVLKAFF. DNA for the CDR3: TGTGCCAGCAGTTCCGTTGGACAGGTCCTGAAAGCTTTCTTT.

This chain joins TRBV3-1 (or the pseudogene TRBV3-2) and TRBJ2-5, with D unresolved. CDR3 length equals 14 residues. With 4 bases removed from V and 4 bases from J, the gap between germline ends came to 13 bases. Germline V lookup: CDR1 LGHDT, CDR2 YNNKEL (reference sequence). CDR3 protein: CASSLHGFSETQYF. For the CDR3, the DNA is TGTGCCAGCAGCCTACACGGGTTTTCAGAGACCCAGTACTTC.

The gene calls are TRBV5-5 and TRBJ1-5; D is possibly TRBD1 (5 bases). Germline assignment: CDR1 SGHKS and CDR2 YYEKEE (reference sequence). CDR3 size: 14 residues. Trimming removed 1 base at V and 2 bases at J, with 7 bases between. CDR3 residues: CASSLQGGNQPQHF. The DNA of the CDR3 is TGTGCCAGCAGCTTGCAAGGGGGCAATCAGCCCCAGCATTTT.

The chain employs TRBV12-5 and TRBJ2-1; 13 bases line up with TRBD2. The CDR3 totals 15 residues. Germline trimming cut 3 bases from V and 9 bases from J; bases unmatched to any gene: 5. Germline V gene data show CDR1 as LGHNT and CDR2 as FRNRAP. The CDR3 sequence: CASGLGTSGIGEQFF. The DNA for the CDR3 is TGTGCTAGTGGTTTAGGGACTAGCGGGATAGGTGAGCAGTTCTTC.

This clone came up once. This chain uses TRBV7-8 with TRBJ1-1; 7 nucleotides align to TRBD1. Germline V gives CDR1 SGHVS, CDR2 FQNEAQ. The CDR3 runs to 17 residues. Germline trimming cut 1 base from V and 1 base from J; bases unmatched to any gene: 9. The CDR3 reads CASSLVFSGTANTEAFF. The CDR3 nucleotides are TGTGCCAGCAGCTTAGTATTCTCCGGGACAGCGAACACTGAAGCTTTCTTT.

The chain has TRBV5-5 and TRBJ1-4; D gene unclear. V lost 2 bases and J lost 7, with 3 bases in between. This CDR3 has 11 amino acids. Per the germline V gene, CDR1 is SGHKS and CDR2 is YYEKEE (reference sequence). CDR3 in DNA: TGTGCCAGCAGCTTCAGTGAAAAACTGTTTTTT. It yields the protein CASSFSEKLFF.